This T cell receptor (beta chain) was sequenced for a study of blood T cells in healthy people across ages. As for the study in general: Capture via template switching afforded approximately one barcoded beta molecule per two T cells.

With a J-beta primer mix and a sample-barcoded 5' primer, a second PCR ran 7 to 11 cycles. TCRdb used MiXCR to reprocess the 5' RACE reads, holding one entry per CDR3 protein. The table records around 1,000,000 distinct CDR3 sequences, more than 30% of them present only once. As to this clonotype: Its antigen remains unknown.

This CDR3 is built from 13 residues. V shed 5 bases, J shed 5 bases, and the junction held 5 bases outside the gene matches. In germline, CDR1 is MNHEY, CDR2 SVGAGI. Broader study findings: Unsorted PBMC material precluded a definitive naive versus antigen-experienced comparison. Diversity figures based on one million T cells were deemed too low. Older individuals had lower TCR beta diversity per million T cells (the decline was roughly linear).

The origin of this receptor is a man between 18 and 35 years old in good health. Material for sequencing was blood. The chain joins TRBV6-5 to TRBJ1-1; the match to TRBD1 covers 7 bases. The CDR3 spells CASSDRARTEAFF. Here the CDR3 DNA reads TGTGCCAGCAGTGACAGGGCCAGGACTGAAGCTTTCTTT.